The present T cell receptor beta chain was sequenced within a study of blood T cell repertoires in COVID-19. Study-wide background: Specimens from acute and convalescent COVID-19 originated in the United States, Italy and Spain.

V trimming: 0 bases; J trimming: 6 bases; junction bases outside the gene matches: 0. The CDR3 runs 14 residues. CDR1 is PRHDT, CDR2 FYEKMQ, per germline (reference sequence). Data came from immunoSEQ multiplex PCR; TCRdb stores just in-frame clones and leaves some out. Of some 120,000 clones in the sample, around four fifths were seen once. The sample taken for sequencing was peripheral blood. The sequence came from a human donor in a cohort sampled during active COVID-19. The chain joins TRBV13 to TRBJ1-4; TRBD1 aligns across 8 bases. CDR3 sequence (DNA): TGTGCCAGCAGCTTAGGGGACAGGGATGAAAAACTGTTTTTT. Amino acid sequence: CASSLGDRDEKLFF.